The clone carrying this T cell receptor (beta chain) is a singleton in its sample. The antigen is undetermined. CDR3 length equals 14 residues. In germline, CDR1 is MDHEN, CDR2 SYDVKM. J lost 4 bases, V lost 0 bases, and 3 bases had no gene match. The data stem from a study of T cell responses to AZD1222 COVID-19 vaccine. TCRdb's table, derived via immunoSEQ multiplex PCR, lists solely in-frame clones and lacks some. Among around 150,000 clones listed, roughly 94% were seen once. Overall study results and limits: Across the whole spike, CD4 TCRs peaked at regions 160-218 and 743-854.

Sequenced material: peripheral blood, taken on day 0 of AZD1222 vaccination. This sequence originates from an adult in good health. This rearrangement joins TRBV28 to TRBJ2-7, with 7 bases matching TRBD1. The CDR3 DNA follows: TGTGCCAGCAGTTTATGGGGGACAGTATACGAGCAGTACGTC. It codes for CASSLWGTVYEQYV.